This TCR beta chain was identified in a study of blood T cell repertoires in COVID-19. Study at large: The analysed material was cDNA or gDNA that came from T cells, B-cell-depleted T cells, or PBMCs.

Libraries were prepared by immunoSEQ multiplex PCR; TCRdb keeps only in-frame clonotypes and omits some of them. The data hold 140,000 or so clones, with 65% to 85% observed a single time. This TCR was sampled from a man aged 50-59 years with active or convalescent COVID-19. Sequencing used peripheral blood.

The chain's CDR3 is CASSESQASGNTIYF. For the CDR3, the DNA is TGTGCCAGCAGTGAAAGTCAGGCCTCTGGAAACACCATATATTTT. This chain joins TRBV6-1 and TRBJ1-3; D call uncertain. There are 15 residues in the CDR3. V was trimmed by 2 bases and J by 0 bases, leaving 8 bases between them. CDR1 and CDR2 (germline): MNHNS, SASEGT.